This paragraph reports one T cell receptor (beta chain). The antigen remains undetermined. This record belongs to a study of T cell responses to AZD1222 COVID-19 vaccine. The germline CDR1 and CDR2 sequences are MNHNY and SVGAGI (reference sequence). This CDR3 spans 15 amino acids. Between the trimmed V and J ends, which lost 5 bases and 5 bases, there was a span of 18 bases. Only in-frame clones appear in the TCRdb table, and some are missing; sequencing was by immunoSEQ multiplex PCR. The table shows about 130,000 clones, with 90% occurring only once. General study findings and limits: Receipt of two AZD1222 doses was followed by a rise in Spike-specific TCR breadth and depth. Across spike, vaccine-associated CD4 TCRs were found, dominant at 160-218 and 743-854. Clonal diversity was possibly underestimated; the donors were predominantly white British and more often female.

This chain links TRBV6-6 with TRBJ1-1; TRBD1 is a possible D gene (5 bases). This clonotype was sampled from an adult in good health. The sample here was peripheral blood, taken on day 0 of AZD1222 vaccination. CDR3 sequence reads: CASSPPTPGRTEAFF. The CDR3 bases are TGTGCCAGCAGTCCTCCGACCCCGGGGCGGACTGAAGCTTTCTTT.